This record covers a single T cell receptor beta chain. These data originate in a study of blood T cell repertoires in COVID-19. For the study at large: Italy, Spain and the United States were the sources of the convalescent and acute COVID-19 samples. T cells, B-cell-depleted T cells, or PBMCs provided the cDNA or gDNA that served as material.

Authors' analysis steps: By means of reference gene primer amplification, nucleated cell counts were estimated. Libraries were prepared by immunoSEQ multiplex PCR; TCRdb keeps only in-frame clonotypes and omits some of them. That table gives V, J and clone size, and the DNA gave D and trimming. Among roughly 250,000 clones listed, 87% were seen once. The CDR3 extends over 16 amino acids. The germline V gene encodes CDR1 LNHDA and CDR2 SQIVND (reference sequence). Trimming left V 2 bases short and J 5 bases short, with 18 bases between. The sequencing sample was made of peripheral blood. The V gene is TRBV19, the J gene TRBJ1-2, with D uncertain. The origin of this receptor is a woman between 50 and 59 years old with acute or convalescent COVID-19. DNA of the CDR3: TGTGCCAGTAGTATAATCCCCCTCCGGGCGGGGTATGGCTACACCTTC. Amino acids: CASSIIPLRAGYGYTF.